This entry lists 13 T cell receptor beta chains sequenced from one sample in a study of shared clonotypes between healthy human individuals. Profiled with immunoSEQ multiplex PCR; TCRdb holds only in-frame clones, not every one. Among roughly 500,000 clones, approximately 79% were seen once, and the ten largest hold 10% to 15%. The sequencing sample was made of PBMCs. These receptors were taken from a woman aged 40-49 years in good health. Some clones in this sample may be carry-over from other donors' samples.

The V and J genes are TRBV18 and TRBJ2-1; 11 positions match TRBD1. Germline V gives CDR1 KGHSH, CDR2 LQKENI. The J segment lost 5 bases and the V segment lost 4 bases, leaving 1 base of the junction unmatched. The CDR3 length is 14 residues. The CDR3 DNA is TGTGCCAGCTCACAGGACAGGGGGCACAATGAGCAGTTCTTC. This translates into CASSQDRGHNEQFF.

The chain recombines TRBV5-8 with TRBJ2-5; 12 nucleotides agree with TRBD2. The germline CDR1 and CDR2 sequences are SGHTS and YDEGEE. Trimming at V came to 3 bases and at J to 5 bases, leaving 8 bases not matched to a gene. There are 16 residues in the CDR3. CDR3 protein: CASSWTSGTPEETQYF. The CDR3 coding sequence is TGTGCCAGCAGCTGGACTAGCGGGACCCCCGAGGAGACCCAGTACTTC.

This clone was observed once. V gene TRBV28 combines with J gene TRBJ2-6, with D maybe TRBD1 (5 bases). The CDR3 is made up of 16 amino acids. The germline CDR1 and CDR2 sequences are MDHEN and SYDVKM. V dropped 7 bases and J dropped 2 bases, with 15 bases sitting between them. The CDR3 is CASKITGTTGANVLTF. The CDR3 DNA sequence: TGTGCCAGCAAAATTACAGGTACTACTGGGGCCAACGTCCTGACTTTC.

The rearrangement uses TRBV30 and TRBJ2-2, with a tentative D call TRBD2 (5 bases). V lost 7 bases to trimming and J lost 4 bases, with 16 bases between them. Germline values: CDR1 GTSNPN, CDR2 SVGIG (reference sequence). The CDR3 consists of 14 residues. In DNA form, the CDR3 reads TGTGCCTTGGGAGCTAGCAGATTCACCGGGGAGCTGTTTTTT. Its protein product is CALGASRFTGELFF.

There are a few counts of this clone. The V and J genes are TRBV7-9 and TRBJ2-5; D is perhaps TRBD1 (6 bases). Germline assignment: CDR1 SEHNR and CDR2 FQNEAQ (reference sequence). V was cut by 1 base and J by 5 bases, with 14 bases left in between. The CDR3 length is 15 residues. CDR3 in DNA: TGTGCCAGCAGCTTAGAGGTGACAGGATTGGAGACCCAGTACTTC. Translation gives CASSLEVTGLETQYF.

The DNA of the CDR3 is TGTGCCTGGAGGAAGGGGACTAGCGGGAGGGCGAGCAATGAGCAGTTCTTC. This translates into CAWRKGTSGRASNEQFF. The chain carries TRBV30 and TRBJ2-1; TRBD2 matches 16 bases. V dropped 3 bases and J dropped 6; count of bases not matched to a gene: 8. CDR1 and CDR2 from the germline V gene are GTSNPN and SVGIG (reference sequence). The CDR3 covers 17 residues. Full variable domain (remainder filled in from reference TRBV30 and TRBJ2-1): SQTIHQWPATLVQPVGSPLSLECTVEGTSNPNLYWYRQAAGRGLQLLFYSVGIGQISSEVPQNLSASRPQDRQFILSSKKLLLSDSGFYLCAWRKGTSGRASNEQFFGPGTRLTVL.

The chain couples TRBV7-9 to TRBJ2-5, with D tentatively TRBD1 or TRBD2 (5 bases each). There are 15 residues in the CDR3. The germline V and J ends were trimmed by 5 bases and 11 bases, with 24 bases remaining between them. Germline assignment: CDR1 SEHNR and CDR2 FQNEAQ (reference sequence). The CDR3 loop is CASSHTLSGAREQYF. The DNA for the CDR3 is TGTGCCAGCAGCCACACCTTGTCCGGGGCAAGGGAGCAGTACTTC.

The gene calls are TRBV28 and TRBJ2-7, with a weak D call TRBD2 (5 bases). The CDR3 has 13 amino acids. Germline V gene data show CDR1 as MDHEN and CDR2 as SYDVKM. The V and J ends lost 3 bases and 2 bases respectively, with 8 bases between them. The DNA for the CDR3 is TGTGCCAGCAGTTTTGCCGGGACCTACGAGCAGTACTTC. It codes for CASSFAGTYEQYF.

The rearrangement joins TRBV5-5 to TRBJ1-2; 7 nucleotides line up with TRBD1. The germline V gene has CDR1 SGHKS and CDR2 YYEKEE (reference sequence). V lost 2 bases and J lost 2; bases outside the gene matches: 12. The CDR3 has 17 amino acids. This CDR3 reads CASSLSRAGTENYGYTF. CDR3 nucleotides: TGTGCCAGCAGCTTATCTAGAGCCGGGACAGAAAACTATGGCTACACCTTC.

For this clone: The conserved phenylalanine or tryptophan is not found at the CDR3 terminus, so this likely reflects a read error. The chain links TRBV7-3 to TRBJ2-2, with 7 bases that match TRBD1. The J segment lost 4 bases and the V segment lost 4 bases, leaving 9 bases of the junction unmatched. CDR3 length: 16 amino acids. Germline V gene lookup returns CDR1 SGHTA and CDR2 FQGTGA. In DNA, the CDR3 is TGTGCCAGCAGCTCGACAGGGTCTGCATCCACCGGGGAGCTGTTTTAT. It is translated as CASSSTGSASTGELFY.

This clone appeared once. This chain links TRBV18 with TRBJ2-7; 7 bases line up with TRBD2. With 0 bases clipped from V and 3 bases from J, the junction kept 8 bases outside the gene matches. CDR3 length: 16 amino acids. Per germline, CDR1 KGHSH and CDR2 LQKENI. The CDR3 loop reads CASSPPVGAGDYEQYF. CDR3 DNA sequence: TGTGCCAGCTCACCACCGGTCGGGGCGGGAGACTACGAGCAGTACTTC.

V usage is TRBV6-1 and J usage is TRBJ1-5; 10 bases are shared with TRBD1. CDR3 length equals 15 residues. Germline V CDR1 and CDR2: MNHNS, SASEGT. Losses at the gene ends were 4 bases for V and 6 bases for J; bases not matched to a gene: 6. The CDR3 sequence: CASSATGGFGQPQHF. The CDR3 DNA reads as TGTGCCAGCAGTGCGACAGGGGGCTTTGGTCAGCCCCAGCATTTT.

This clone was picked up one time. The chain recombines TRBV5-1 with TRBJ2-1, with 8 positions matching TRBD1. The CDR3 loop spans 14 amino acids. CDR1 is SGHRS and CDR2 is YFSETQ in the germline V gene. The J segment lost 8 bases and the V segment lost 4 bases, leaving 8 bases of the junction unmatched. The CDR3 coding sequence is TGCGCCAGCAGCCTGAGGACAGGGAGCGATGAGCAGTTCTTC. Protein product: CASSLRTGSDEQFF.